This T cell receptor (beta chain) is drawn from a study of OX40 agonist ivuxolimab in advanced cancers. Data came from immunoSEQ multiplex PCR; TCRdb stores just in-frame clones and leaves some out. Of more than 15,000 clones listed, about 80% are singletons. The specimen comprised CD4+ or CD8+ T cells sorted from blood, sampled in a trial of the OX40 agonist ivuxolimab. The sequence was collected from an adult with an advanced solid tumor such as melanoma, head and neck, liver or kidney cancer.

CDR3 bases: TGTGCCAGCAGTCCCACCCCCGCCGGGGAGCTGTTTTTT. It codes for CASSPTPAGELFF. The J gene is TRBJ2-2, the V gene TRBV27; D is unclear. The ends were cut back, 5 bases at V and 6 bases at J, with 10 bases in the middle. The V gene's germline CDR1 is MNHEY and CDR2 SMNVEV (reference sequence). This CDR3 spans 13 amino acids.